Shown below are 10 T cell receptor beta chains from a single sample sequenced in a study. This table comes from immunoSEQ multiplex PCR, and its TCRdb copy is limited to in-frame clones, with some not included. The sample holds some 70,000 clones; roughly 93% are singletons and the top ten take 4% to 4.5%. The source material was PBMCs. Receptors were obtained from a man aged 40-49 years with rheumatoid arthritis.

V usage is TRBV5-4 and J usage is TRBJ2-6; D possibly corresponds to TRBD2 (6 bases). This CDR3 is built from 14 residues. Germline assignment: CDR1 SGHNT and CDR2 YYREEE (reference sequence). Trimming removed 4 bases from V and 4 bases from J, with 9 bases in between. Written as DNA, the CDR3 is TGTGCCAGCAGCGTCCGGGGGGGGGCCAACGTCCTGACTTTC. Its protein product is CASSVRGGANVLTF.

CDR3 coding DNA: TGTGCCAGCAGCGCCGACATTGGATTTACTGAAGCTTTCTTT. Its translation is CASSADIGFTEAFF. The chain has TRBV7-2 and TRBJ1-1, with unresolved D. Deletions cut 5 bases from V and 5 bases from J, with 15 bases between. Germline lookup yields CDR1 SGHTA and CDR2 FQGNSA. This CDR3 is built from 14 residues.

The V gene is TRBV7-9, the J gene TRBJ1-1, with TRBD1 identical over 7 bases. The V and J ends lost 10 bases and 1 base, in that order; junction bases with no gene match: 6. Germline V gives CDR1 SEHNR, CDR2 FQNEAQ (reference sequence). This CDR3 is built from 13 residues. The CDR3 DNA follows: TGTGCCACCTCCGACAGGGAGAACACTGAAGCTTTCTTT. It codes for CATSDRENTEAFF.

In DNA form, the CDR3 reads TGTGCCAGCAGCGGGGGTGGTGGCAGGAGGAACACTGAAGCTTTCTTT. This codes for CASSGGGGRRNTEAFF. The J gene is TRBJ1-1, the V gene TRBV5-4; weak D call: TRBD1 (5 bases). This CDR3 has 16 amino acids. Germline V gives CDR1 SGHNT, CDR2 YYREEE (reference sequence). V lost 4 bases and J 1 base, leaving 17 bases between the germline ends.

The chain joins TRBV12-5 to TRBJ2-7; tentatively, D is TRBD1 (6 bases). Trimming removed 6 bases from V and 6 bases from J, with 21 bases in between. The CDR3 sequence is 15 residues long. Germline V gene sequence: CDR1 LGHNT, CDR2 FRNRAP. For the CDR3, the DNA is TGTGCTAGTGGCCATTTGGGGGCAGCCCTCGGCGAGCAGTACTTC. Protein sequence: CASGHLGAALGEQYF.

The chain employs TRBV9 and TRBJ2-3, with D possibly TRBD2 on 5 matching bases. Germline CDR1 and CDR2: SGDLS and YYNGEE. The length of the CDR3 is 12 residues. The V gene lost 3 bases and the J gene lost 5 bases, with 7 bases spanning the gap. The CDR3 here is CASSARGDTQYF. The CDR3 coding sequence is TGTGCCAGCAGCGCACGGGGAGATACGCAGTATTTT.

V gene TRBV5-5 combines with J gene TRBJ2-2, with D unclear. CDR1 and CDR2 (germline): SGHKS, YYEKEE (reference sequence). Trimming removed 6 bases from V and 4 bases from J, with 22 bases in between. The CDR3 contains 17 residues. The CDR3 nucleotides are TGTGCCAGCACTACCCATCCGGGTAATAAGGTCACCGGGGAGCTGTTTTTT. It codes for CASTTHPGNKVTGELFF.

The CDR3 reads CASSYRDSPYNEQFF. The CDR3 nucleotides read TGTGCCAGCAGCTACCGGGACAGTCCCTACAATGAGCAGTTCTTC. The chain has TRBV3-1 (or the pseudogene TRBV3-2) and TRBJ2-1; 7 bases match TRBD1. The CDR3 has 15 residues. Per germline, CDR1 LGHDT and CDR2 YNNKEL (reference sequence). The V segment lost 5 bases and the J segment 2 bases; nucleotides outside the gene matches: 6.

The chain uses TRBV3-1 (or the pseudogene TRBV3-2) and TRBJ1-4; D remains unclear. The CDR3 runs 13 residues. CDR1 LGHDT and CDR2 YNNKEL come from the germline V gene (reference sequence). V was shortened by 0 bases and J by 6 bases, with 5 bases between the two germline ends. The CDR3 protein is CASSQDHYEKLFF. The CDR3 DNA reads TGTGCCAGCAGCCAAGATCATTATGAAAAACTGTTTTTT.

V gene TRBV12-3 or TRBV12-4 combines with J gene TRBJ2-6; D gene uncertain. The CDR3 covers 13 residues. Between the trimmed V and J ends, which lost 6 bases and 1 base, there was a span of 4 bases. The CDR3 bases are TGTGCCAGCAGAGGATCTGGGGCCAACGTCCTGACTTTC. Translated: CASRGSGANVLTF.